The source of this T cell receptor (beta chain) is a study of blood T cell repertoires in COVID-19. Study-wide background: Samples came from the United States, Italy and Spain, spanning acute and convalescent COVID-19. Nucleic acid was either cDNA or gDNA, and it came from T cells, B-cell-depleted T cells, or PBMCs.

CDR1 is SGDLS and CDR2 is YYNGEE in the germline V gene. V was shortened by 4 bases and J by 3 bases, with 8 bases between the two germline ends. The CDR3 has 13 amino acids. In the original analysis: Estimation of nucleated cell counts relied on the amplification of reference gene primers. Generated by immunoSEQ multiplex PCR, the TCRdb table keeps only in-frame clones and is missing some. V and J calls and clone size follow that table, whereas D and trimming were derived from the DNA. The repertoire includes more than 85,000 clones, around 84% of them detected once, and roughly 7.9% sits in the top ten.

The sequence was obtained from a woman of 80 years or more with active or convalescent COVID-19. The sample consisted of peripheral blood. The rearrangement links TRBV9 to TRBJ2-1; D is possibly TRBD2 (5 bases). The CDR3 sequence: CASSSGLYNEQFF. For the CDR3, the DNA is TGTGCCAGCAGCTCTGGACTCTACAATGAGCAGTTCTTC.